Below, one T cell receptor beta chain is given with its context. This clone showed up just a few times. The antigen it binds to is not known. No clone much larger than this one lies a single base away; base qualities are absent. In sorted CD8+ T cells obtained from the blood, dermis and epidermis of about 5 healthy donors, TCR beta CDR3 regions were analysed. All TCR-sequenced donors were healthy individuals, and each provided both blood and skin samples. Sorting was used to isolate CD8+ T cell populations prior to TCR beta sequencing. This sample is part of a study of CD49a tissue-resident CD8 T cells in human skin (dated by TCRdb to 2016 to 2017). About the study as a whole: Tissue-resident memory CD8+ T cell subsets in human skin, defined by CD49a, CD69 and CD103 expression, were examined in the study.

Measured from the cysteine to the phenylalanine, the CDR3 is 13 residues long. Only CDR3 DNA is held: 39 bases, read in frame from base 1. V loses 5 bases at its end and J loses 6 bases; junction bases beyond the gene matches: 4. CDR1 and CDR2, looked up from the germline V gene, are MRHNA and SNTAGT. The library was prepared using the immunoSEQ multiplex PCR assay. As for how the authors treated the data: TCR V beta family usage frequencies were compared across the sorted blood, dermal and epidermal CD8+ T cell populations. Here the immuneACCESS table is served through TCRdb, limited to in-frame sequences with V and J called. Missing clones are a known gap in these copies; in checked studies unresolved V genes cover under half, and the rest lacks a known reason. V and J calls and clone size are given by that table; D and trimming were obtained from the DNA. Across this sample there are 900 to 1,000 clones, with roughly three fifths seen only once. The ten largest clones take up less than 45% of the sample.

The chain joins TRBV6-4 to TRBJ2-1; 7 bases in the junction line up with TRBD1. The sequencing sample was made of CLA- CD8+ effector memory T cells sorted from blood. This clonotype was obtained from a human donor in good health. The nucleotide sequence is given as TGTGCCAGCAGTCAAGGGACAGCCAATGAGCAGTTCTTC. Translated, it reads CASSQGTANEQFF.